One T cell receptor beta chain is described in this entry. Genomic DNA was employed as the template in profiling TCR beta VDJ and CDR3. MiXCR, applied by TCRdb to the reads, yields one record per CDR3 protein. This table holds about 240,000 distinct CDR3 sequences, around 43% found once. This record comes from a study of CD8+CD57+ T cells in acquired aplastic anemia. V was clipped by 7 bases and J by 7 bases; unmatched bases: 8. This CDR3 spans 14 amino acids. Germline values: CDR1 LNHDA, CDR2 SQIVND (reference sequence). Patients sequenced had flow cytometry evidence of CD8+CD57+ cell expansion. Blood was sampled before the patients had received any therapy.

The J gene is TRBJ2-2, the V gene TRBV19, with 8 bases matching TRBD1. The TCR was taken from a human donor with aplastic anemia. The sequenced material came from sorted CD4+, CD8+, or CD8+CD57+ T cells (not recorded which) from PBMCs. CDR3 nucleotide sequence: TGTGCCAGTATTGGCAGGGGGCTGATCGGGGAGCTGTTTTTT. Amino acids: CASIGRGLIGELFF.